This T cell receptor beta chain was captured by sequencing in a study of human T cells and chemical hapten exposure. Study-level findings and limits: After DPC sensitization, TCRs above 1 in 1000 frequency showed no change.

Germline lookup yields CDR1 SGHDT and CDR2 YYEEEE. The CDR3 spans 13 residues. Trimming stripped 1 base from V and 4 bases from J, with 8 bases between. The authors' total RNA extraction used unfractionated whole blood. This clonotype turned up a few times. Its antigen is undetermined. During construction of the library, unique molecular identifiers were attached to individual cDNA molecules for quantitative, reproducible TCR counting. TCRdb re-called the 5' RACE reads with MiXCR, one entry per CDR3 protein. The sample consists of 75,000 or so distinct CDR3 sequences, less than 20% of them appearing once.

The receptor was isolated from a female donor in good health. The chain couples TRBV5-6 to TRBJ2-5; D is uncertain. The CDR3: CASSLRALETQYF. The CDR3 nucleotides are TGTGCCAGCAGCTTGAGGGCATTAGAGACCCAGTACTTC.